Below are 22 T cell receptor beta chains sequenced from a single sample in a study of CD8 T cells in ankylosing spondylitis. Study outcomes and limitations: Made up of about eight highly homologous variants, a TCR beta motif appeared characteristic of ankylosing spondylitis blood.

Their antigens are not known. In TCRdb, the 5' RACE reads were re-called with MiXCR into one record per CDR3 protein. Of around 770,000 distinct CDR3 sequences in the sample, around 11% were seen once. Sequencing input: blood, either unsorted or a sorted T cell fraction (not recorded which). The receptor set was obtained from a male donor with ankylosing spondylitis.

This clonotype has ten or more counts. The chain links TRBV4-2 to TRBJ1-2, with D maybe TRBD1 (6 bases). V shed 4 bases and J shed 0 bases, with 12 bases lying between them. The CDR3 is made up of 15 amino acids. In germline, CDR1 is LGHNA, CDR2 YNFKEQ. This CDR3 is CASSPQGTANYGYTF. Written as DNA, the CDR3 is TGTGCCAGCAGCCCGCAGGGGACCGCTAACTATGGCTACACCTTC.

This clonotype was counted only a few times. This chain links TRBV11-2 with TRBJ2-1, with D possibly being TRBD1 (5 bases). This CDR3 has 11 amino acids. Germline CDR1 and CDR2: SGHAT and FQNNGV. Deletions cut 4 bases from V and 11 bases from J, with 9 bases between. The CDR3 spells CASSWRQQQFF. The CDR3 region has the DNA TGTGCCAGCAGCTGGCGACAGCAGCAGTTCTTC.

J is TRBJ1-2 and V is TRBV9; D call uncertain. V was shortened by 0 bases and J by 8 bases, with 14 bases between the two germline ends. The length of the CDR3 is 14 residues. The germline V gene encodes CDR1 SGDLS and CDR2 YYNGEE. CDR3 sequence (DNA): TGTGCCAGCAGCGTAGATCGCATACCGGGGGGCTACACCTTC. Protein: CASSVDRIPGGYTF.

The chain employs TRBV19 and TRBJ2-3; D not certain. Trimming cost V 4 bases and J 2 bases, with 19 bases left between them. Germline V gene lookup returns CDR1 LNHDA and CDR2 SQIVND (reference sequence). This CDR3 comprises 17 residues. CDR3 sequence reads: CASSNGASVFFTDTQYF. CDR3 nucleotides: TGTGCCAGTAGTAACGGAGCTAGTGTATTCTTCACAGATACGCAGTATTTT.

This clonotype was found a few times. The chain uses TRBV15 and TRBJ2-5, with 10 bases identical to TRBD2. V gave up 1 base and J gave up 1 base; unmatched junction bases: 3. CDR3 size: 16 residues. Germline CDR1 LNHNV, CDR2 YYDKDF (reference sequence). CDR3 loop: CATSRGSSGGQETQYF. CDR3 sequence (DNA): TGTGCCACCAGCAGAGGGTCTAGCGGGGGCCAAGAGACCCAGTACTTC.

This chain connects TRBV6-2 or TRBV6-3 to TRBJ2-7; D tentatively reads TRBD1 or TRBD2 (6 bases each). Trimming pared 2 bases from V and 3 bases from J, leaving 17 bases between. The CDR3 contains 16 residues. The germline V gene encodes CDR1 MNHEY and CDR2 SVGEGT. Here the CDR3 DNA reads TGTGCCAGCAGTTACGTCGGGGGCAGGTCGCACTACGAGCAGTACTTC. Translated, it gives CASSYVGGRSHYEQYF.

Details on this clonotype: The junction shows a germline mismatch at one end, possibly a read error. This chain connects TRBV28 to TRBJ2-7; the D is unclear. Germline-derived CDR1 and CDR2 are MDHEN and SYDVKM. The CDR3 sequence is 13 residues long. DNA for the CDR3: TGTGCCAGCAGTTTACCTGACAAGGGATGGGATGACTTC. Residues: CASSLPDKGWDDF.

V and J are TRBV4-1 and TRBJ2-1; 12 bases align to TRBD2. The J segment lost 2 bases and the V segment lost 4 bases, leaving 3 bases of the junction unmatched. CDR3 length equals 16 residues. Looked up from germline, CDR1 is MGHRA and CDR2 is YSYEKL. In DNA, the CDR3 is TGCGCCAGCAGCCCGGGACTAGCGGGTCCCTACAATGAGCAGTTCTTC. Translated: CASSPGLAGPYNEQFF.

This clonotype was picked up a small number of times. The chain links TRBV28 to TRBJ2-7, with 9 bases that match TRBD2. The germline V gene has CDR1 MDHEN and CDR2 SYDVKM. The CDR3 contains 15 residues. V lost 4 bases to trimming and J lost 0 bases; unmatched junction nucleotides: 4. CDR3 sequence reads: CASSYAGLASYEQYF. The CDR3 region has the DNA TGTGCCAGCAGTTATGCGGGACTAGCCTCCTACGAGCAGTACTTC.

The chain links TRBV6-1 to TRBJ2-1; possible D gene TRBD1, 5 bases. Germline values: CDR1 MNHNS, CDR2 SASEGT. V shed 6 bases and J shed 9 bases, with 21 bases lying between them. This CDR3 region has 15 residues. The CDR3 sequence: CASSPPRGWEGEQFF. The DNA of the CDR3 is TGTGCCAGCAGCCCCCCTAGGGGTTGGGAAGGTGAGCAGTTCTTC.

J is TRBJ2-1 and V is TRBV14; 8 nucleotides line up with TRBD2. V shed 4 bases and J 2 bases; nucleotides not matched to a gene: 16. Germline CDR1 reads SGHDN; CDR2 reads FVKESK. This CDR3 comprises 19 residues. DNA for the CDR3: TGTGCCAGCAGCCCCCGCCCCAGGGATAGCGGGGTGACCTACAATGAGCAGTTCTTC. Its translation is CASSPRPRDSGVTYNEQFF.

Ten or more counts support this clonotype. The chain carries TRBV12-3 or TRBV12-4 and TRBJ1-1; D ambiguous. This CDR3 is 15 amino acids long. The V and J ends lost 5 bases and 0 bases respectively, with 13 bases between them. CDR3 region: CASSPAGPMNTEAFF. The CDR3 DNA reads TGTGCCAGCAGTCCTGCCGGGCCTATGAACACTGAAGCTTTCTTT.

J is TRBJ1-2 and V is TRBV2; D might be TRBD1 (5 bases). The CDR3 spans 14 residues. Trimming removed 7 bases at V and 3 bases at J, with 15 bases between. Germline V CDR1 and CDR2: SNHLY, FYNNEI. CDR3 nucleotide sequence: TGTGCCAGCAAGAGAGTCAGGGAGGACTATGGCTACACCTTC. Translation: CASKRVREDYGYTF.

This clonotype appeared a few times. The gene calls are TRBV10-3 and TRBJ2-5, with D possibly matching TRBD2 (5 bases). V lost 2 bases, J lost 4 bases, and 8 bases lay in between. The CDR3 runs to 13 residues. CDR1 and CDR2 (germline): ENHRY, SYGVKD. The CDR3 DNA is TGTGCCATCAGTGAGGCCGGAGGAGAGACCCAGTACTTC. This translates into CAISEAGGETQYF.

This clonotype was observed a single time. V gene TRBV6-5 combines with J gene TRBJ2-1, with 9 bases aligning to TRBD2. From germline, CDR1 is MNHEY and CDR2 SVGAGI. The CDR3 extends over 16 amino acids. V lost 0 bases, J lost 7 bases, and 7 bases stayed unmatched. The CDR3, as DNA: TGTGCCAGCAGTTACTCGAGAGGCGGGGGGGTAAATGAGCAGTTCTTC. Amino acids: CASSYSRGGGVNEQFF.

This clonotype has at least ten counts. The CDR3 spells CASTSWGEGQYNEQFF. The CDR3, as DNA: TGTGCCAGCACGTCTTGGGGGGAGGGCCAGTACAATGAGCAGTTCTTC. The chain links TRBV12-3 or TRBV12-4 to TRBJ2-1, with 7 bases fitting TRBD2. The CDR3 runs to 16 residues. The V segment lost 7 bases and the J segment 4 bases; nucleotides outside the gene matches: 13.

CDR3 sequence: CASSLLGLTGQGGVEQYF. DNA of the CDR3: TGTGCCAGCAGCTTGCTAGGCCTTACCGGACAGGGGGGTGTCGAGCAGTACTTC. This chain joins TRBV5-5 and TRBJ2-7; 10 positions agree with TRBD1. Trimming cost V 1 base and J 6 bases; bases outside gene matches: 16. Germline CDR1 and CDR2: SGHKS and YYEKEE (reference sequence). The length of the CDR3 is 18 residues. Supplemented by reference TRBV5-5 and TRBJ2-7, the full variable domain reads DAGVTQSPTHLIKTRGQQVTLRCSPISGHKSVSWYQQVLGQGPQFIFQYYEKEERGRGNFPDRFSARQFPNYSSELNVNALLLGDSALYLCASSLLGLTGQGGVEQYFGPGTRLTVT.

This clonotype was counted a few times. This chain connects TRBV6-1 to TRBJ2-3; D tentatively fits TRBD1 or TRBD2 (5 bases each). The CDR3 runs 13 residues. Germline V gene data show CDR1 as MNHNS and CDR2 as SASEGT. V dropped 8 bases and J dropped 4 bases, with 13 bases sitting between them. The CDR3 spells CASGTGKPDTQYF. DNA for the CDR3: TGTGCCAGCGGGACGGGGAAGCCAGATACGCAGTATTTT.

This clonotype occurred many times. V gene TRBV7-2 combines with J gene TRBJ1-5, with 8 bases identical to TRBD1. V was pared by 4 bases and J by 1 base, with 3 bases of the junction left unmatched. The CDR3 covers 15 residues. Germline-derived CDR1 and CDR2 are SGHTA and FQGNSA. The CDR3 nucleotides read TGTGCCAGCAGCTACAGGGGGATAAGCAATCAGCCCCAGCATTTT. This encodes CASSYRGISNQPQHF.

This chain joins TRBV5-1 and TRBJ1-4; D perhaps matches TRBD1 (6 bases). Trimming took 2 bases from V and 5 from J, leaving 13 bases between them. Per the germline V gene, CDR1 is SGHRS and CDR2 is YFSETQ. The CDR3 runs 15 residues. CDR3 protein: CASSLTTGQNEKLFF. As DNA, the CDR3 is TGCGCCAGCAGCTTAACGACAGGCCAGAATGAAAAACTGTTTTTT.

This clonotype appeared a few times. The DNA of the CDR3 is TGTGCCAGCAGCTTACGAGGTTCCCTCACAGATACGCAGTATTTT. It yields the protein CASSLRGSLTDTQYF. The chain joins TRBV7-8 to TRBJ2-3; D is ambiguous. The germline CDR1 and CDR2 sequences are SGHVS and FQNEAQ. CDR3 length: 15 amino acids. V shed 2 bases and J shed 2 bases, with 11 bases lying between them.

Only a few counts were recorded for this clonotype. This chain joins TRBV4-1 and TRBJ1-6; weak D call: TRBD1 (6 bases). The CDR3 consists of 16 residues. Trimming cost V 1 base and J 7 bases, with 14 bases left between them. From germline, CDR1 is MGHRA and CDR2 YSYEKL. This CDR3 is CASSQVVGAYNSPLHF. The CDR3 bases are TGCGCCAGCAGCCAAGTGGTGGGGGCATACAATTCACCCCTCCACTTT.